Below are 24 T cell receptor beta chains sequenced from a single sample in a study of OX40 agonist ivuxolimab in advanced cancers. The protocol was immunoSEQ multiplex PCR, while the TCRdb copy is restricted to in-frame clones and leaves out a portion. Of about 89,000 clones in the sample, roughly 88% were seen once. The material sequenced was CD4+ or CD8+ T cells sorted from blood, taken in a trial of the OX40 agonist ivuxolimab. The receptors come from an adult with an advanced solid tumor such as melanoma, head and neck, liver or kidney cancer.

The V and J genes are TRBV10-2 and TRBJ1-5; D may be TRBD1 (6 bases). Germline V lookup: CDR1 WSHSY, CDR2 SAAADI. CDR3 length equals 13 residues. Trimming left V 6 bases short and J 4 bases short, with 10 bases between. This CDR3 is CASSRTENQPQHF. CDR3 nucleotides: TGCGCCAGCAGCCGGACAGAGAATCAGCCCCAGCATTTT.

CDR3 sequence reads: CASRPSSSGNTIYF. The CDR3 coding sequence is TGTGCCAGCAGACCCAGTAGCTCTGGAAACACCATATATTTT. J is TRBJ1-3 and V is TRBV2; D remains ambiguous. V lost 6 bases, J lost 0 bases, and 9 bases lay in between. The CDR3 is made up of 14 amino acids. Germline V CDR1 and CDR2: SNHLY, FYNNEI.

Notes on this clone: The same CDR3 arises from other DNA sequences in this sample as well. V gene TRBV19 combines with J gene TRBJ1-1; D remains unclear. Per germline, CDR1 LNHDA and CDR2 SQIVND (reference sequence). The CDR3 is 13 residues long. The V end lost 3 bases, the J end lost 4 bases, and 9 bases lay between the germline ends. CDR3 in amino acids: CASSMARGTEAFF. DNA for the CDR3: TGTGCCAGTAGTATGGCCCGGGGCACTGAAGCTTTCTTT.

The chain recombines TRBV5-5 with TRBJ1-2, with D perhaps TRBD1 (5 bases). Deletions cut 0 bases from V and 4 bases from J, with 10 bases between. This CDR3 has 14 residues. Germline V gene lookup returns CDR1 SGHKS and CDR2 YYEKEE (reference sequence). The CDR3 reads CASSLGDGPYGYTF. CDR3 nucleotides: TGTGCCAGCAGCTTGGGGGACGGACCCTATGGCTACACCTTC.

Here the CDR3 reads CASSVDMGGEKLFF. Written as DNA, the CDR3 is TGTGCCAGCAGCGTAGATATGGGTGGAGAAAAACTGTTTTTT. This sequence joins TRBV9 and TRBJ1-4; D uncertain. The CDR3 runs 14 residues. Germline-derived CDR1 and CDR2 are SGDLS and YYNGEE. V was pared by 0 bases and J by 8 bases, with 11 bases between. Full variable domain (rest looked up from reference TRBV9 and TRBJ1-4): DSGVTQTPKHLITATGQRVTLRCSPRSGDLSVYWYQQSLDQGLQFLIQYYNGEERAKGNILERFSAQQFPDLHSELNLSSLELGDSALYFCASSVDMGGEKLFFGSGTQLSVL.

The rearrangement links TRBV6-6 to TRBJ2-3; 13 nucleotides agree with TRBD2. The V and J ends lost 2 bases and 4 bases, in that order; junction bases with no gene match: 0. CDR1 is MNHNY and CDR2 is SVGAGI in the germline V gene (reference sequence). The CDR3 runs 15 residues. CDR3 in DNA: TGTGCCAGCAGTTACGGGACTAGCGGGGCAGATACGCAGTATTTT. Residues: CASSYGTSGADTQYF.

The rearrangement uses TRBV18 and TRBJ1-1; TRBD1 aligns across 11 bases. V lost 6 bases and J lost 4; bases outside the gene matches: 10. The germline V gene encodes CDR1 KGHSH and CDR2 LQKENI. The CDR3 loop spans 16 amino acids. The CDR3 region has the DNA TGTGCCAGCTCTCCCGGGACAGGGGGTGCTACCACTGAAGCTTTCTTT. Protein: CASSPGTGGATTEAFF.

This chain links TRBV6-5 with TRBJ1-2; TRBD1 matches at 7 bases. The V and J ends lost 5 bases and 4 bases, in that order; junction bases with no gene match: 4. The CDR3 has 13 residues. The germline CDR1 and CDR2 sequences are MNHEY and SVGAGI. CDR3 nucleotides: TGTGCCAGCAGTGTGACAGGGAGCTATGGCTACACCTTC. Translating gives CASSVTGSYGYTF.

The CDR3 sequence is CATSNETGEIGETQYF. The CDR3 nucleotides read TGTGCCACCTCGAATGAAACAGGAGAAATAGGAGAGACCCAGTACTTC. The J gene is TRBJ2-5, the V gene TRBV21-1; the table assigns TRBD1, which was not confirmed against the DNA. TRBV21-1 is labeled a pseudogene. The CDR3 is 16 amino acids.

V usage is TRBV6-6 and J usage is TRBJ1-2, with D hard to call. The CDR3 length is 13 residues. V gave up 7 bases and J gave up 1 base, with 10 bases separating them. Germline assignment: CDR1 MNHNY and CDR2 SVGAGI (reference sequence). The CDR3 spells CASTLGVNYGYTF. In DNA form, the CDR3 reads TGTGCCAGCACCCTAGGAGTTAACTATGGCTACACCTTC.

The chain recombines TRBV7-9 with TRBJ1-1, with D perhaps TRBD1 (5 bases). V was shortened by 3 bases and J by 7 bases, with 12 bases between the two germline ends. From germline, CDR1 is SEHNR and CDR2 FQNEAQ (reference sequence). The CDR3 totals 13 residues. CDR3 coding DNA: TGTGCCAGCAGCTTGGCTTGGGGCGGTGAAGCTTTCTTT. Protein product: CASSLAWGGEAFF.

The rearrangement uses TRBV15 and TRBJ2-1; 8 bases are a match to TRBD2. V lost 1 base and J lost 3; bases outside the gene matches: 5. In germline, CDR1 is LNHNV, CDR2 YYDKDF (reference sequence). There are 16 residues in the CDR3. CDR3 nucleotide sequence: TGTGCCACCAGCAGAGCGCCCAGCGGGGGCTACAATGAGCAGTTCTTC. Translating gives CATSRAPSGGYNEQFF.

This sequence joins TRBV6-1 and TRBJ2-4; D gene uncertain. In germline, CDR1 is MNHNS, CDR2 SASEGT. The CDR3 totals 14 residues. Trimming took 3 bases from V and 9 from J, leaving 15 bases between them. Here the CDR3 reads CASSDGRYDGIQYF. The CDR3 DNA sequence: TGTGCCAGCAGTGACGGCCGGTACGATGGCATTCAGTACTTC.

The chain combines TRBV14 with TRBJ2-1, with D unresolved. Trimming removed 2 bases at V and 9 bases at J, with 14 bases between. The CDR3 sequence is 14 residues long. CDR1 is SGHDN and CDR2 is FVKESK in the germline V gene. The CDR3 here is CASSQFVGPGEQFF. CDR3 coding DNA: TGTGCCAGCAGCCAATTCGTCGGGCCCGGTGAGCAGTTCTTC.

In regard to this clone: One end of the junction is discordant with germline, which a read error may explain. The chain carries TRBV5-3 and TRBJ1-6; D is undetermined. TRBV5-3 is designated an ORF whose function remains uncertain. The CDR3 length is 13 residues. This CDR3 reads CASSLSGSVTLHF. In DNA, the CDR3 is TGTGCCAGCAGCTTGTCGGGTTCGGTGACCCTCCACTTT.

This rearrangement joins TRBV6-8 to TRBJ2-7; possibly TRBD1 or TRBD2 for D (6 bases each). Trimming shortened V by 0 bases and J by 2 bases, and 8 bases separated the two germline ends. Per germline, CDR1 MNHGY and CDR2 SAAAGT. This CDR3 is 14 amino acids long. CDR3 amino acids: CASSYSGGPYEQYF. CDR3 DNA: TGTGCCAGCAGTTACTCAGGGGGGCCCTACGAGCAGTACTTC.

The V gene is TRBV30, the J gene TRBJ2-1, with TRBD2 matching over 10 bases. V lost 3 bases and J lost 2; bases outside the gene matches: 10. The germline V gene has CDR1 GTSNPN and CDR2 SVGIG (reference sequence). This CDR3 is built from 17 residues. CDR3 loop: CAWRNVKRGGPYNEQFF. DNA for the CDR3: TGTGCCTGGAGAAATGTAAAGCGGGGGGGCCCCTACAATGAGCAGTTCTTC.

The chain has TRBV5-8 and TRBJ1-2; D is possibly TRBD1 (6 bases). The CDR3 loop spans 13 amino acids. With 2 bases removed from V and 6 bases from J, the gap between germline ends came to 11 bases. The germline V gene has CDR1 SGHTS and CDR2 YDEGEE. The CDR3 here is CASSFRGVDGYTF. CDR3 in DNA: TGTGCCAGCAGCTTTAGGGGGGTGGATGGCTACACCTTC.

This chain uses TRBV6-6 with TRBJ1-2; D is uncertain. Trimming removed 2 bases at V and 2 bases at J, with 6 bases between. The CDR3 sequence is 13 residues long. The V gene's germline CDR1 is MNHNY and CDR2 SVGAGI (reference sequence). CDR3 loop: CASSYRLNYGYTF. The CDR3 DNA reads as TGTGCCAGCAGTTACAGACTGAACTATGGCTACACCTTC.

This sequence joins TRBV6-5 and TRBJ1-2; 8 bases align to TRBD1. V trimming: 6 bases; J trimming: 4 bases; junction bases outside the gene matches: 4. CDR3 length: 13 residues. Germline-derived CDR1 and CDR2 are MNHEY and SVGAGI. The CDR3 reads CASSQGQAYGYTF. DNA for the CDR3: TGTGCCAGCAGCCAGGGACAGGCCTATGGCTACACCTTC.

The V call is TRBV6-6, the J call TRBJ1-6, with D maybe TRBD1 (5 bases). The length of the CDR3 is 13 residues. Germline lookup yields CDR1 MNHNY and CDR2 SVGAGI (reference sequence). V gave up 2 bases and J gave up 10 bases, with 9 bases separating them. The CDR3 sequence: CASSYRGQSPLHF. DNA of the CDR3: TGTGCCAGCAGTTACAGGGGCCAGTCACCCCTCCACTTT.

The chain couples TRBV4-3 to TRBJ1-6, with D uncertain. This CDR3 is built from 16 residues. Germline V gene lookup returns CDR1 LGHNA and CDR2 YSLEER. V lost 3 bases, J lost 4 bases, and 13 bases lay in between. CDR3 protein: CASSQTPGDYNSPLHF. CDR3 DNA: TGCGCCAGCAGCCAGACTCCCGGGGATTATAATTCACCCCTCCACTTT.

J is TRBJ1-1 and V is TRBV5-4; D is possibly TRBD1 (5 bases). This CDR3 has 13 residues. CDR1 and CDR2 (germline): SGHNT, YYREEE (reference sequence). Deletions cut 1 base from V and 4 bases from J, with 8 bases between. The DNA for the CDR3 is TGTGCCAGCAGCTTGTCTCAGGGCACTGAAGCTTTCTTT. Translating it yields CASSLSQGTEAFF.

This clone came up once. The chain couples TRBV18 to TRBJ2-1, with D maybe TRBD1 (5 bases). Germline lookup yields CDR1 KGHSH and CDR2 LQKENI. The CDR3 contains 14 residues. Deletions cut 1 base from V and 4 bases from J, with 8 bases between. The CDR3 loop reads CASSPRDSYNEQFF. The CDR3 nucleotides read TGTGCCAGCTCACCACGTGACAGTTACAATGAGCAGTTCTTC. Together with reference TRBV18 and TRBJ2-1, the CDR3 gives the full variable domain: NAGVMQNPRHLVRRRGQEARLRCSPMKGHSHVYWYRQLPEEGLKFMVYLQKENIIDESGMPKERFSAEFPKEGPSILRIQQVVRGDSAAYFCASSPRDSYNEQFFGPGTRLTVL.